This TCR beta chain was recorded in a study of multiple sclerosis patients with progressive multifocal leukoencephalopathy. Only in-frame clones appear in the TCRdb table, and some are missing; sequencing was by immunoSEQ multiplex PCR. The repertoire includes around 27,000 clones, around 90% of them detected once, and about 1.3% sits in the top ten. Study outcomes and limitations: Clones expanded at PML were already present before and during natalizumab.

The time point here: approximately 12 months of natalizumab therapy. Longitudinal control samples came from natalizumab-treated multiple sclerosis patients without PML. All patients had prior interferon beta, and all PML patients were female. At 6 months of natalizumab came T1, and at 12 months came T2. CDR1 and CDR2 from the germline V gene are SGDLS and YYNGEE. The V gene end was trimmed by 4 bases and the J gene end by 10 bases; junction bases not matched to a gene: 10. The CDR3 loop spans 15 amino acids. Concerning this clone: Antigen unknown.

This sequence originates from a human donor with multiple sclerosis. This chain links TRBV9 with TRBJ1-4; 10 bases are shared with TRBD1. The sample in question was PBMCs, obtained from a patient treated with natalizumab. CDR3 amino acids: CASSTTKTGGGKLFF. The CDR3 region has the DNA TGTGCCAGCAGCACAACAAAGACAGGGGGCGGAAAACTGTTTTTT.